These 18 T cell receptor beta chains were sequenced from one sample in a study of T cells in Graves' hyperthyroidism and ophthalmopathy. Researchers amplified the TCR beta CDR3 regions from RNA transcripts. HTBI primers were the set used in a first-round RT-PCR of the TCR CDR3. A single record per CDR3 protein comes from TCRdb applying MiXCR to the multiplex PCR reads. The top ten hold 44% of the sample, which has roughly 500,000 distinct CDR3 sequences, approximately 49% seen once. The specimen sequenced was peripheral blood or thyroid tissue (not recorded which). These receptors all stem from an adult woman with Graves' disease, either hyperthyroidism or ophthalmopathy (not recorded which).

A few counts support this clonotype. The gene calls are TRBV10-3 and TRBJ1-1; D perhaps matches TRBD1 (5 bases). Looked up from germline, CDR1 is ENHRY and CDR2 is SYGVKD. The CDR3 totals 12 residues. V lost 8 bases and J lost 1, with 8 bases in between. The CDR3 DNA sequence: TGTGCCATCTCGGGACGGAACACTGAAGCTTTCTTT. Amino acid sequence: CAISGRNTEAFF.

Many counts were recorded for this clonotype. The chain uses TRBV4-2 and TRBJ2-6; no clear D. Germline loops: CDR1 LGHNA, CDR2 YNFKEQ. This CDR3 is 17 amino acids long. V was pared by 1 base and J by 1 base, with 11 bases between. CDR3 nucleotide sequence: TGTGCCAGCAGCCAAGCCAGCGTTCCTTCTGGGGCCAACGTCCTGACTTTC. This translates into CASSQASVPSGANVLTF.

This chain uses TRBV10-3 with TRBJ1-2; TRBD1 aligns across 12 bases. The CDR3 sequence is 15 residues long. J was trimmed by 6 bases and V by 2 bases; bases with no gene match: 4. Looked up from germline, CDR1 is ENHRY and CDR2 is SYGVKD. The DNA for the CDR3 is TGTGCCATCAGTGAGCCGGGACAGGGGGCTAATGGCTACACCTTC. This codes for CAISEPGQGANGYTF.

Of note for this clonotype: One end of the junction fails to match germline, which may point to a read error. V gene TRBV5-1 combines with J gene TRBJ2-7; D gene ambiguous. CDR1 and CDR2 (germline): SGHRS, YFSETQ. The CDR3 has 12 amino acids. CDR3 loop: CASRRDSYGQYF. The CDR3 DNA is TGCGCCAGCAGACGCGACTCCTACGGGCAGTACTTC.

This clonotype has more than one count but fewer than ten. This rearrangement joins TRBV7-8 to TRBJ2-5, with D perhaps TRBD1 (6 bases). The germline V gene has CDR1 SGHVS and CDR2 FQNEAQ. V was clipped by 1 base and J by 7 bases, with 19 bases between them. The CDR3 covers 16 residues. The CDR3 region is CASSLVTRGIRVTQYF. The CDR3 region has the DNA TGTGCCAGCAGCTTAGTCACTAGGGGGATAAGGGTGACCCAGTACTTC. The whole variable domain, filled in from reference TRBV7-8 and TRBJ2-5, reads GAGVSQSPRYKVAKRGQDVALRCDPISGHVSLFWYQQALGQGPEFLTYFQNEAQLDKSGLPSDRFFAERPEGSVSTLKIQRTQQEDSAVYLCASSLVTRGIRVTQYFGPGTRLLVL.

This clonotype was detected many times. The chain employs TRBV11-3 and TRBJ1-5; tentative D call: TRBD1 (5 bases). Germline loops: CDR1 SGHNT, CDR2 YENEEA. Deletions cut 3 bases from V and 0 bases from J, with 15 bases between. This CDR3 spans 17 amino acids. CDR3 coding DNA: TGTGCCAGCAGCTTCCCCGGGACGAGTTTTAGCAATCAGCCCCAGCATTTT. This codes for CASSFPGTSFSNQPQHF.

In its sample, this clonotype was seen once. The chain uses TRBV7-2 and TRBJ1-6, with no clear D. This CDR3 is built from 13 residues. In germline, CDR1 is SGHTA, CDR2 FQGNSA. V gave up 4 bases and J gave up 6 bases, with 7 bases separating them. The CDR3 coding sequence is TGTGCCAGCAGCTCGGACCCTAATTCACCCCTCCACTTT. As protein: CASSSDPNSPLHF.

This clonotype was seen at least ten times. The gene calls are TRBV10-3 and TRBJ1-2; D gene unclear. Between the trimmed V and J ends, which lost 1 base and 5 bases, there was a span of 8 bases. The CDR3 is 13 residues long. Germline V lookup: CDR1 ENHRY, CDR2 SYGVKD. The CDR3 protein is CAISEYETYGYTF. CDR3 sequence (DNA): TGTGCCATCAGTGAGTACGAGACGTATGGCTACACCTTC.

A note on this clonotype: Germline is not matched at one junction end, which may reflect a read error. The CDR3 here is CASSLIQSGPYNQPQHF. Here the CDR3 DNA reads TGCGCCAGCAGCCTTATCCAGTCCGGACCTTACAATCAGCCCCAGCATTTT. The chain is built from TRBV7-2 and TRBJ1-5, with D unresolved. Germline V gene sequence: CDR1 SGHTA, CDR2 FQGNSA. The CDR3 extends over 17 amino acids.

CDR3 coding DNA: TGTGCCAGCAGCCACCGGGACATCAAGCACGACGTCCTGACTTTC. This encodes CASSHRDIKHDVLTF. This chain joins TRBV7-9 and TRBJ2-6; the D gene is possibly TRBD1 (6 bases). This CDR3 is 15 amino acids long. Trimming stripped 5 bases from V and 11 bases from J, with 19 bases between. Germline V gene sequence: CDR1 SEHNR, CDR2 FQNEAQ (reference sequence).

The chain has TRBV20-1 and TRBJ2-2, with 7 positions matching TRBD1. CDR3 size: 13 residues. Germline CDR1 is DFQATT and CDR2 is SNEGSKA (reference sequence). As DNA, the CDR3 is TGCAGGGCCTGGGACAGCCGGACCGGGGAGCTGTTTTTT. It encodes CRAWDSRTGELFF.

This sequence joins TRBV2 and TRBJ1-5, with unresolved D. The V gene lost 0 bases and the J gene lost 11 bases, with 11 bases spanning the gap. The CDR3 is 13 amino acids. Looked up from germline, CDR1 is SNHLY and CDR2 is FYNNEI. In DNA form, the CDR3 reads TGTGCCAGCAGTGAAGCGGGGTGGGAGACCCAGCATTTT. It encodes CASSEAGWETQHF.

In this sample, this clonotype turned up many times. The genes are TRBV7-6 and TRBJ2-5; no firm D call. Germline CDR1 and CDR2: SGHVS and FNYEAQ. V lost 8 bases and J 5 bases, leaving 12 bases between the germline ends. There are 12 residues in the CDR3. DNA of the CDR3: TGTGCCAGCTTGACGAACGGGGAGACCCAGTACTTC. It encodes CASLTNGETQYF.

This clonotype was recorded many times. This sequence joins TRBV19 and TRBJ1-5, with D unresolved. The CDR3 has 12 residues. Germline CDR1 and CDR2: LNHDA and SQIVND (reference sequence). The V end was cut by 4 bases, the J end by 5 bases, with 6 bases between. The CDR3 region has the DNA TGTGCCAGTAGTAGTACAGATCAGCCCCAGCATTTT. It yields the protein CASSSTDQPQHF.

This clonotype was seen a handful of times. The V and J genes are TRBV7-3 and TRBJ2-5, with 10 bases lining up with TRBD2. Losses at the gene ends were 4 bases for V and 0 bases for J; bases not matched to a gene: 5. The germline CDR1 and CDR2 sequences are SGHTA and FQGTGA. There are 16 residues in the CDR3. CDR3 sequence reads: CASSSGTSVYQETQYF. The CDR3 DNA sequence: TGTGCCAGCAGCTCAGGGACTAGCGTGTACCAAGAGACCCAGTACTTC.

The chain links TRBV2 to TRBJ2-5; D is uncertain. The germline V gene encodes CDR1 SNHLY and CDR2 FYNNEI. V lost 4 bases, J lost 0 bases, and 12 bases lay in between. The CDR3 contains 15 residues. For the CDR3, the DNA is TGTGCCAGCAGTGCTGGGCAGTCGTACCAAGAGACCCAGTACTTC. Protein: CASSAGQSYQETQYF.

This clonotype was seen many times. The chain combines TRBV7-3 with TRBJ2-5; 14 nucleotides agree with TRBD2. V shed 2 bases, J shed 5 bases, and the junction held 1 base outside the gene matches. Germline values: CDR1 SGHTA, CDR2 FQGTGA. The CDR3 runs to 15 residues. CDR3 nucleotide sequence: TGTGCCAGCAGCTTACGGACTAGCGGGAGGGAGACCCAGTACTTC. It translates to CASSLRTSGRETQYF.

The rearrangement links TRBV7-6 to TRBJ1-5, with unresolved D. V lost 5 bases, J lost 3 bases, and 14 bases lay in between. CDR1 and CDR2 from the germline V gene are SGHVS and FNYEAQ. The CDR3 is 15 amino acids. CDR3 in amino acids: CASSPSTGNNQPQHF. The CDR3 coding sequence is TGTGCCAGCAGCCCATCGACGGGAAACAATCAGCCCCAGCATTTT.